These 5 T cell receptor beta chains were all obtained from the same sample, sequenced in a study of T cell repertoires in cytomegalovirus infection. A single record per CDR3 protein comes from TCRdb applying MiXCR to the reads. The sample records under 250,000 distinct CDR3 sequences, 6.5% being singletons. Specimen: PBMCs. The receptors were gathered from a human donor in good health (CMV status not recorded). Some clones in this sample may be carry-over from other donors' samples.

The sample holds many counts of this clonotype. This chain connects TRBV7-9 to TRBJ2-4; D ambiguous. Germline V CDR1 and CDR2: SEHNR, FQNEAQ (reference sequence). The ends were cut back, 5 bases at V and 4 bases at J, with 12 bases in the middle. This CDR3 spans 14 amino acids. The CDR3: CASSPSNSKNIQYF. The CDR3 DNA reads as TGTGCCAGCAGCCCTTCTAACTCTAAAAACATTCAGTACTTC.

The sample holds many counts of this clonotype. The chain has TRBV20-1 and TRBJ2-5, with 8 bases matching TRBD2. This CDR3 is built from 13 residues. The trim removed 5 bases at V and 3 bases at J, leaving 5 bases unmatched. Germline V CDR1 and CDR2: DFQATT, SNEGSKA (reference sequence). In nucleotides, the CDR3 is TGCAGTGCTCTAGCGGGTAGTAAAGAGACCCAGTACTTC. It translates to CSALAGSKETQYF.

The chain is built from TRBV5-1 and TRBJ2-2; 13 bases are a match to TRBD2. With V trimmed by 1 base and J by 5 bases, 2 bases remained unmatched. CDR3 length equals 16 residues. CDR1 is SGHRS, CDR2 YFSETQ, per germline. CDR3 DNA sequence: TGCGCCAGCAGCTTGCCGGGACTAGCGGGGACCGGGGAGCTGTTTTTT. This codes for CASSLPGLAGTGELFF.

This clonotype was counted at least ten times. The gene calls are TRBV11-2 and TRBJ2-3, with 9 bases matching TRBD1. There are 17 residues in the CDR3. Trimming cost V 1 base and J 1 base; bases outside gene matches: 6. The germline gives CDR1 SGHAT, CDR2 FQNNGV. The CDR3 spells CASSLVVTGGGTDTQYF. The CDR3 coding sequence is TGTGCCAGCAGCTTAGTGGTGACAGGGGGAGGCACAGATACGCAGTATTTT. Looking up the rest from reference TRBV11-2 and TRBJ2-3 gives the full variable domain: EAGVAQSPRYKIIEKRQSVAFWCNPISGHATLYWYQQILGQGPKLLIQFQNNGVVDDSQLPKDRFSAERLKGVDSTLKIQPAKLEDSAVYLCASSLVVTGGGTDTQYFGPGTRLTVL.

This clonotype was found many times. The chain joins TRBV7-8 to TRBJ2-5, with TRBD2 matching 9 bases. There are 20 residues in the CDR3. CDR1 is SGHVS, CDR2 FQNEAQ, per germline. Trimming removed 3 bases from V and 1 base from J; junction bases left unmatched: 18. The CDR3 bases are TGTGCCAGCAGCTTGCCGGCGGGAGGGGACGGGGGGATCATCCAAGAGACCCAGTACTTC. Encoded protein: CASSLPAGGDGGIIQETQYF.